A single sample is the source of the 32 T cell receptor beta chains below, sequenced in a study of regulatory T cells in long-lasting Graves disease. Described time point: persistent/refractory GD, antithyroid drugs over 5 years with positive TRAb. RNA extracted from PBMCs served as the sequencing template. Building of the TCR beta libraries involved iRepertoire HTBI primers and Arm-PCR of CDR3 regions. TCRdb itself ran the multiplex PCR reads through MiXCR, one entry per CDR3 protein. In the table there are roughly 500,000 distinct CDR3 sequences, roughly 20% of which are singletons. The specimen was peripheral blood mononuclear cells (PBMCs), collected when the disease was refractory, from a patient treated with antithyroid drugs. The receptors here all came from a female donor with Graves disease.

In this sample, this clonotype turned up a few times. This chain links TRBV24-1 with TRBJ2-7; 9 bases map to TRBD1. V trimming: 3 bases; J trimming: 2 bases; junction bases outside the gene matches: 7. This CDR3 spans 16 amino acids. Germline CDR1 is KGHDR and CDR2 is SFDVKD. The CDR3 DNA follows: TGTGCCACCAGTGATCACCCCGGGACAGGGACCTACGAGCAGTACTTC. Protein: CATSDHPGTGTYEQYF.

This clonotype was seen many times. The genes are TRBV28 and TRBJ2-7; D call uncertain. V was clipped by 10 bases and J by 0 bases, with 7 bases between them. The V gene's germline CDR1 is MDHEN and CDR2 SYDVKM. The CDR3 has 11 residues. CDR3 in amino acids: CAIKNSYEQYF. CDR3 bases: TGTGCCATCAAGAACTCCTACGAGCAGTACTTC.

The chain combines TRBV7-9 with TRBJ1-1; weak D call: TRBD1 (6 bases). CDR1 and CDR2 (germline): SEHNR, FQNEAQ (reference sequence). This CDR3 comprises 15 residues. Trimming shortened V by 4 bases and J by 2 bases, and 14 bases separated the two germline ends. The CDR3, as DNA: TGTGCCAGCAGCTCCTGGGGGGGCACTAACACTGAAGCTTTCTTT. This encodes CASSSWGGTNTEAFF.

Many counts were recorded for this clonotype. Mismatch with germline at one junction end may stem from a read error. The V gene is TRBV5-1, the J gene TRBJ1-2; TRBD1 is a possible D gene (5 bases). CDR3 length equals 12 residues. Germline CDR1 reads SGHRS; CDR2 reads YFSETQ. The CDR3: CASSLDRNGYTF. CDR3 nucleotides: TGTGCCAGCAGTTTAGACAGAAATGGCTACACCTTC.

This sequence joins TRBV5-4 and TRBJ2-3, with 8 nucleotides matching TRBD2. The CDR3 is 14 amino acids. Germline CDR1 SGHNT, CDR2 YYREEE (reference sequence). The J segment lost 5 bases and the V segment lost 2 bases, leaving 4 bases of the junction unmatched. The CDR3 is CASSLSGRIDTQYF. CDR3 nucleotide sequence: TGTGCCAGCAGCTTAAGCGGGAGAATAGATACGCAGTATTTT.

This clonotype was picked up many times. The V call is TRBV27, the J call TRBJ2-6; D is unresolved. This CDR3 spans 17 amino acids. Trimming took off 5 bases at V and 0 bases at J, with 14 bases between the two ends. Germline CDR1 and CDR2: MNHEY and SMNVEV (reference sequence). For the CDR3, the DNA is TGTGCCAGCAGTCGACGAGCCCAGCTCTCTGGGGCCAACGTCCTGACTTTC. Protein: CASSRRAQLSGANVLTF.

This chain connects TRBV7-2 to TRBJ1-5; TRBD1 agrees at 7 bases. This CDR3 spans 15 amino acids. Trimming removed 5 bases from V and 6 bases from J; junction bases left unmatched: 10. Germline-derived CDR1 and CDR2 are SGHTA and FQGNSA. The CDR3 nucleotides are TGTGCCAGCAGCCCGGGACAGTATGGGGGTCAGCCCCAGCATTTT. As protein: CASSPGQYGGQPQHF.

The gene calls are TRBV2 and TRBJ2-2; maybe TRBD1 (5 bases). This CDR3 spans 14 amino acids. CDR1 is SNHLY and CDR2 is FYNNEI in the germline V gene. The V gene lost 10 bases and the J gene lost 0 bases, with 12 bases spanning the gap. The CDR3 sequence: CAKMTDTNTGELFF. The CDR3 nucleotides are TGTGCCAAGATGACAGACACGAACACCGGGGAGCTGTTTTTT.

This clonotype has a handful of counts. The chain employs TRBV6-2 or TRBV6-3 and TRBJ2-1, with D perhaps matching TRBD2 (6 bases). The germline gives CDR1 MNHEY, CDR2 SVGEGT. The V end was cut by 5 bases, the J end by 4 bases, with 15 bases between. The CDR3 is 15 residues long. CDR3 sequence: CASSLRAGNYNEQFF. CDR3 nucleotides: TGTGCCAGCAGTCTCCGTGCGGGAAATTACAATGAGCAGTTCTTC.

This clonotype showed up just a few times. The V and J genes are TRBV5-1 and TRBJ2-5; TRBD1 agrees at 10 bases. Per the germline V gene, CDR1 is SGHRS and CDR2 is YFSETQ. V dropped 4 bases and J dropped 5; count of bases not matched to a gene: 14. The CDR3 extends over 17 amino acids. The CDR3: CASSRRPPGQGMETQYF. The DNA of the CDR3 is TGCGCCAGCAGCCGTAGACCCCCGGGACAGGGGATGGAGACCCAGTACTTC.

CDR3 sequence reads: CASSILVAGGPGDEQFF. In nucleotides, the CDR3 is TGCGCCAGCAGCATCCTAGTAGCGGGAGGGCCTGGGGATGAGCAGTTCTTC. This chain links TRBV5-1 with TRBJ2-1; TRBD2 agrees at 11 bases. This CDR3 comprises 17 residues. V lost 4 bases to trimming and J lost 8 bases; unmatched junction nucleotides: 14. CDR1 is SGHRS, CDR2 YFSETQ, per germline.

The CDR3 DNA follows: TGTGCCAGTAGTATTGTTTCGGGATATCAGCCCCAGCATTTT. This codes for CASSIVSGYQPQHF. This chain uses TRBV19 with TRBJ1-5; unclear D gene. This CDR3 comprises 14 residues. The germline V gene has CDR1 LNHDA and CDR2 SQIVND (reference sequence). V lost 3 bases and J lost 5, with 11 bases in between.

This clonotype has a handful of counts. V usage is TRBV28 and J usage is TRBJ2-3; D is perhaps TRBD2 (7 bases). CDR1 is MDHEN, CDR2 SYDVKM, per germline. V dropped 6 bases and J dropped 3 bases, with 16 bases sitting between them. The CDR3 is made up of 15 amino acids. The CDR3 here is CASRIWGGRTDTQYF. CDR3 in DNA: TGTGCCAGCAGAATCTGGGGGGGCCGGACAGATACGCAGTATTTT.

This clonotype was counted between two and nine times. This likely reflects a read error, since a far larger clone is one base away. It is likely a read error, because the conserved phenylalanine at the end of the CDR3 is missing. V and J are TRBV4-2 and TRBJ2-6; D gene uncertain. From germline, CDR1 is LGHNA and CDR2 YNFKEQ. Trimming cost V 5 bases and J 0 bases, with 8 bases left between them. The CDR3 sequence is 15 residues long. CDR3 coding DNA: TGTGCCAGCAGCTATACAGTCTCTGGGGCCAACGTCCTGACTCTC. Encoded protein: CASSYTVSGANVLTL.

There are many counts of this clonotype. The chain couples TRBV29-1 to TRBJ1-1; tentatively, D is TRBD1 (6 bases). Trimming shortened V by 6 bases and J by 4 bases, and 12 bases separated the two germline ends. The CDR3 runs to 12 residues. CDR1 is SQVTM and CDR2 is ANQGSEA in the germline V gene. CDR3 amino acids: CSVEGGVTEAFF. CDR3 DNA: TGCAGCGTAGAGGGGGGCGTCACTGAAGCTTTCTTT.

The sample holds a few counts of this clonotype. This may be a read error: a much more frequent sequence differs by one nucleotide. J is TRBJ1-2 and V is TRBV5-1; D is perhaps TRBD1 (5 bases). This CDR3 is built from 14 residues. CDR1 is SGHRS and CDR2 is YFSETQ in the germline V gene. The CDR3 loop is CASSGHGQFYGCTF. CDR3 coding DNA: TGCGCCAGCAGCGGACATGGGCAGTTCTATGGCTGCACCTTC.

This clonotype was recorded a few times. The rearrangement links TRBV6-1 to TRBJ2-7; a possible D gene is TRBD2 (6 bases). CDR1 MNHNS and CDR2 SASEGT come from the germline V gene. Trimming cost V 5 bases and J 1 base, with 15 bases left between them. The CDR3 extends over 15 amino acids. CDR3: CASSTGTRGSYEQYF. The CDR3 region has the DNA TGTGCCAGCAGTACCGGGACTCGAGGATCCTACGAGCAGTACTTC.

In this sample, this clonotype turned up a few times. The CDR3 reads CASSLIAGTDTQYF. CDR3 nucleotides: TGTGCCAGCAGCTTAATAGCAGGCACAGATACGCAGTATTTT. V gene TRBV7-3 combines with J gene TRBJ2-3; D uncertain. Germline CDR1 SGHTA, CDR2 FQGTGA. This CDR3 is built from 14 residues. V was trimmed by 1 base and J by 1 base, leaving 6 bases between them.

The chain couples TRBV7-9 to TRBJ2-4; tentative D call: TRBD2 (6 bases). The CDR3 spans 17 residues. With 2 bases removed from V and 1 base from J, the gap between germline ends came to 15 bases. Germline V gene sequence: CDR1 SEHNR, CDR2 FQNEAQ (reference sequence). This CDR3 reads CASSLSGGAAAKNIQYF. DNA for the CDR3: TGTGCCAGCAGCTTATCTGGCGGGGCCGCCGCCAAAAACATTCAGTACTTC.

This clonotype was observed a handful of times. The V gene is TRBV7-3, the J gene TRBJ2-2, with 10 bases fitting TRBD2. The CDR3 consists of 13 residues. Germline V gene data show CDR1 as SGHTA and CDR2 as FQGTGA. Trimming cost V 4 bases and J 7 bases; bases outside gene matches: 0. This CDR3 reads CASSWTSGGELFF. CDR3 bases: TGTGCCAGCAGCTGGACTAGCGGCGGGGAGCTGTTTTTT. The whole variable domain, filled in from reference TRBV7-3 and TRBJ2-2, reads GAGVSQTPSNKVTEKGKYVELRCDPISGHTALYWYRQSLGQGPEFLIYFQGTGAADDSGLPNDRFFAVRPEGSVSTLKIQRTERGDSAVYLCASSWTSGGELFFGEGSRLTVL.

This clonotype was picked up many times. CDR3 in amino acids: CASSLAGVHEQYF. Written as DNA, the CDR3 is TGTGCCAGCAGCCTAGCGGGAGTGCACGAGCAGTACTTC. V is TRBV6-1 and J is TRBJ2-7, with 10 nucleotides matching TRBD2. Germline values: CDR1 MNHNS, CDR2 SASEGT. This CDR3 spans 13 amino acids. V shed 6 bases and J 5 bases; nucleotides not matched to a gene: 4.

This chain connects TRBV7-3 to TRBJ1-2; no clear D. Germline V gives CDR1 SGHTA, CDR2 FQGTGA. V was shortened by 2 bases and J by 2 bases, with 9 bases between the two germline ends. The CDR3 is made up of 14 amino acids. CDR3 sequence reads: CASSLQFKNYGYTF. DNA for the CDR3: TGTGCCAGCAGCTTACAGTTCAAAAACTATGGCTACACCTTC.

This clonotype turned up a few times. The rearrangement joins TRBV13 to TRBJ2-7; 11 positions match TRBD2. Germline CDR1 and CDR2: PRHDT and FYEKMQ (reference sequence). This CDR3 has 18 residues. Germline trimming cut 5 bases from V and 3 bases from J; bases unmatched to any gene: 15. This chain's CDR3 is CASSASGLAALTRYEQYF. CDR3 sequence (DNA): TGTGCCAGCAGCGCTTCGGGACTAGCGGCCCTAACGCGCTACGAGCAGTACTTC.

This clonotype was recorded many times. This chain connects TRBV28 to TRBJ1-6; 7 nucleotides align to TRBD1. Trimming removed 3 bases from V and 4 bases from J; junction bases left unmatched: 15. Germline CDR1 and CDR2: MDHEN and SYDVKM. The CDR3 loop spans 19 amino acids. This CDR3 reads CASSLGPGQSGGYNSPLHF. The CDR3 nucleotides are TGTGCCAGCAGTTTGGGACCGGGACAGTCAGGGGGATATAATTCACCCCTCCACTTT.

The chain uses TRBV29-1 and TRBJ2-3, with unresolved D. This CDR3 has 12 residues. Germline CDR1 and CDR2: SQVTM and ANQGSEA. V was shortened by 5 bases and J by 3 bases, with 9 bases between the two germline ends. As DNA, the CDR3 is TGCAGCGTTCGCGGTACAACAGATACGCAGTATTTT. This sequence encodes CSVRGTTDTQYF.

J is TRBJ1-1 and V is TRBV27; a possible D gene is TRBD1 (5 bases). CDR1 is MNHEY and CDR2 is SMNVEV in the germline V gene (reference sequence). Trimming took 8 bases from V and 9 from J, leaving 19 bases between them. This CDR3 contains 13 residues. DNA of the CDR3: TGTGCCAGCGTCCTCATCGGAGGGACTCAAGCTTTCTTT. Translation gives CASVLIGGTQAFF.

This clonotype was seen ten or more times. The chain has TRBV14 and TRBJ2-7; the D is unclear. Per the germline V gene, CDR1 is SGHDN and CDR2 is FVKESK. The V gene lost 1 base and the J gene lost 7 bases, with 8 bases spanning the gap. This CDR3 has 12 residues. Written as DNA, the CDR3 is TGTGCCAGCAGCCAAGCTTGGAGAGAGCAGTACTTC. It encodes CASSQAWREQYF.

The rearrangement joins TRBV7-8 to TRBJ1-2; weak D call: TRBD1 (5 bases). Germline lookup yields CDR1 SGHVS and CDR2 FQNEAQ. Trimming took off 5 bases at V and 2 bases at J, with 18 bases between the two ends. The CDR3 loop spans 16 amino acids. The CDR3 nucleotides are TGTGCCAGCAGCCCCTTGGGGGGGGGTGACAACTATGGCTACACCTTC. Its translation: CASSPLGGGDNYGYTF.

J is TRBJ1-6 and V is TRBV20-1; TRBD1 might be the D (6 bases). The germline V and J ends were trimmed by 4 bases and 7 bases, with 11 bases remaining between them. The CDR3 is 13 amino acids. In germline, CDR1 is DFQATT, CDR2 SNEGSKA (reference sequence). This CDR3 is CSAIRGMNSPLHF. Written as DNA, the CDR3 is TGCAGTGCTATCAGGGGAATGAATTCACCCCTCCACTTT.

The chain carries TRBV7-6 and TRBJ2-7; the match to TRBD2 covers 10 bases. Germline V gene data show CDR1 as SGHVS and CDR2 as FNYEAQ. CDR3 length: 14 amino acids. With V trimmed by 5 bases and J by 5 bases, 6 bases remained unmatched. The CDR3 is CASSRSGRPNEQYF. In DNA form, the CDR3 reads TGTGCCAGCAGCCGTAGCGGGAGGCCGAACGAGCAGTACTTC.

Only a few counts were recorded for this clonotype. CDR3 amino acids: CASSLEGLAGQAQYF. The CDR3 DNA is TGTGCCAGCAGCCTGGAGGGACTAGCGGGACAGGCCCAGTACTTC. The chain employs TRBV12-3 or TRBV12-4 and TRBJ2-5, with 13 bases matching TRBD2. J lost 9 bases, V lost 6 bases, and 10 bases had no gene match. The CDR3 contains 15 residues.

In its sample, this clonotype was seen many times. CDR3 nucleotides: TGTGCCAGCAGCTTAGACAGTTATAACTATGGCTACACCTTC. Translated, it gives CASSLDSYNYGYTF. This chain connects TRBV13 to TRBJ1-2; no firm D call. This CDR3 is 14 amino acids long. Germline CDR1 is PRHDT and CDR2 is FYEKMQ (reference sequence). Trimming removed 1 base from V and 1 base from J, with 7 bases in between.